Shown below are 17 T cell receptor beta chains from a single sample sequenced in a study of blood T cell repertoires in COVID-19. Using immunoSEQ multiplex PCR, the repertoire was profiled, and TCRdb retains in-frame clones only, with some absent. The sample holds about 280,000 clones, roughly 85% seen once. Sequencing used peripheral blood. The receptors here all came from a man in his fifties with active or convalescent COVID-19.

This chain links TRBV18 with TRBJ1-1; 7 bases fit TRBD1. J was trimmed by 1 base and V by 4 bases; bases with no gene match: 6. This CDR3 region has 15 residues. CDR1 KGHSH and CDR2 LQKENI come from the germline V gene. CDR3: CASSLLDRANTEAFF. The CDR3 nucleotides read TGTGCCAGCTCACTTCTAGACAGGGCGAACACTGAAGCTTTCTTT.

The V gene is TRBV9, the J gene TRBJ2-2, with 7 bases aligning to TRBD1. V lost 3 bases, J lost 5 bases, and 7 bases stayed unmatched. The CDR3 loop spans 15 amino acids. Germline V lookup: CDR1 SGDLS, CDR2 YYNGEE. The CDR3 DNA reads as TGTGCCAGCAGCGCGTTGACAGGGACGACCGGGGAGCTGTTTTTT. Protein: CASSALTGTTGELFF.

The rearrangement joins TRBV5-4 to TRBJ1-5; 7 nucleotides match TRBD1. V was clipped by 4 bases and J by 5 bases; unmatched bases: 9. CDR3 length equals 15 residues. The germline V gene has CDR1 SGHNT and CDR2 YYREEE (reference sequence). The CDR3 DNA follows: TGTGCCAGCAGCGTGGGTGGAGGGGGCCATCAGCCCCAGCATTTT. It encodes CASSVGGGGHQPQHF.

The chain is built from TRBV5-1 and TRBJ1-3; 7 positions agree with TRBD1. J gave up 0 bases and V 4 bases, and 10 bases lay outside the gene matches. Germline lookup yields CDR1 SGHRS and CDR2 YFSETQ. There are 17 residues in the CDR3. The CDR3 DNA reads as TGCGCCAGCAGCCACGAGGGACAGTTAATCTCTGGAAACACCATATATTTT. Its translation: CASSHEGQLISGNTIYF.

CDR3 loop: CASSPQGSGADTQYF. The CDR3, as DNA: TGTGCCAGCTCACCACAAGGGAGTGGAGCAGATACGCAGTATTTT. This chain links TRBV18 with TRBJ2-3, with TRBD2 as a possible D gene (5 bases). The CDR3 has 15 residues. V shed 1 base and J shed 4 bases, with 12 bases lying between them. Germline V gives CDR1 KGHSH, CDR2 LQKENI.

The genes are TRBV6-1 and TRBJ1-2, with 7 positions matching TRBD1. CDR1 and CDR2 (germline): MNHNS, SASEGT. The J segment lost 4 bases and the V segment lost 2 bases, leaving 7 bases of the junction unmatched. The CDR3 is 15 residues long. CDR3 nucleotide sequence: TGTGCCAGCAGTGAAATGGGACAGACTGCCTATGGCTACACCTTC. Its translation: CASSEMGQTAYGYTF.

V usage is TRBV5-1 and J usage is TRBJ1-4; possible D gene TRBD1, 6 bases. The CDR3 extends over 14 amino acids. With 2 bases removed from V and 2 bases from J, the gap between germline ends came to 7 bases. CDR1 and CDR2 from the germline V gene are SGHRS and YFSETQ. The CDR3 coding sequence is TGCGCCAGCAGCTTCGACAGGACTAATGAAAAACTGTTTTTT. Translated, it gives CASSFDRTNEKLFF.

The chain has TRBV28 and TRBJ1-6, with D unclear. Germline values: CDR1 MDHEN, CDR2 SYDVKM. CDR3 size: 16 residues. V lost 2 bases to trimming and J lost 1 base, with 9 bases between them. In DNA form, the CDR3 reads TGTGCCAGCAGTTTAGCGAGGAAGTCCTATAATTCACCCCTCCACTTT. This translates into CASSLARKSYNSPLHF. The complete variable domain, with remaining parts taken from reference TRBV28 and TRBJ1-6, reads DVKVTQSSRYLVKRTGEKVFLECVQDMDHENMFWYRQDPGLGLRLIYFSYDVKMKEKGDIPEGYSVSREKKERFSLILESASTNQTSMYLCASSLARKSYNSPLHFGNGTRLTVT.

The V and J genes are TRBV20-1 and TRBJ2-7, with D possibly TRBD1 on 6 matching bases. V lost 3 bases, J lost 4 bases, and 16 bases lay in between. This CDR3 spans 14 amino acids. Germline V lookup: CDR1 DFQATT, CDR2 SNEGSKA (reference sequence). The CDR3 region is CSASPKGHLYEQYF. The CDR3 region has the DNA TGCAGTGCTAGTCCGAAGGGACACCTTTACGAGCAGTACTTC.

The V and J genes are TRBV7-9 and TRBJ2-2; TRBD1 agrees at 10 bases. The CDR3 loop spans 15 amino acids. Germline CDR1 SEHNR, CDR2 FQNEAQ (reference sequence). The V segment lost 4 bases and the J segment 3 bases; nucleotides outside the gene matches: 2. In DNA, the CDR3 is TGTGCCAGCAGCTCGGGACAGGGGCACACCGGGGAGCTGTTTTTT. This translates into CASSSGQGHTGELFF.

The chain is built from TRBV9 and TRBJ2-1; D possibly corresponds to TRBD1 (5 bases). Per germline, CDR1 SGDLS and CDR2 YYNGEE. This CDR3 spans 16 amino acids. Trimming removed 4 bases at V and 6 bases at J, with 20 bases between. The CDR3 loop is CASSTRVLMSPNEQFF. The CDR3 nucleotides read TGTGCCAGCAGCACCAGGGTTTTGATGAGCCCCAATGAGCAGTTCTTC.

This clone was found once. The chain joins TRBV4-2 to TRBJ2-5; the D is unclear. The CDR3 is made up of 15 amino acids. V was clipped by 1 base and J by 5 bases, with 14 bases between them. Germline CDR1 is LGHNA and CDR2 is YNFKEQ. For the CDR3, the DNA is TGTGCCAGCAGCCAAGGAAAGAGGCGGTGGGAGACCCAGTACTTC. Translation gives CASSQGKRRWETQYF.

This chain connects TRBV15 to TRBJ2-2, with a weak D call TRBD2 (6 bases). V lost 2 bases to trimming and J lost 5 bases, with 18 bases between them. This CDR3 is 17 amino acids long. CDR1 is LNHNV and CDR2 is YYDKDF in the germline V gene (reference sequence). This chain's CDR3 is CATSRPGVFGSTGELFF. CDR3 sequence (DNA): TGTGCCACCAGCAGACCTGGGGTATTCGGGAGTACCGGGGAGCTGTTTTTT.

This chain uses TRBV6-6 with TRBJ1-4, with TRBD1 identical over 11 bases. The CDR3 is 16 residues long. CDR1 and CDR2 (germline): MNHNY, SVGAGI (reference sequence). V shed 5 bases and J 2 bases; nucleotides not matched to a gene: 4. The CDR3 reads CASSRTGGRTNEKLFF. The CDR3 DNA reads TGTGCCAGCAGTCGGACAGGGGGCAGGACTAATGAAAAACTGTTTTTT.

The genes are TRBV27 and TRBJ1-4; maybe TRBD1 (6 bases). The CDR3 is made up of 14 amino acids. Trimming cost V 5 bases and J 4 bases, with 11 bases left between them. Per germline, CDR1 MNHEY and CDR2 SMNVEV (reference sequence). The CDR3 here is CASSLQGLNEKLFF. The CDR3 DNA is TGTGCCAGCAGTCTACAGGGCCTTAATGAAAAACTGTTTTTT.

This chain uses TRBV6-5 with TRBJ2-1; tentative D call: TRBD2 (5 bases). The CDR3 is made up of 15 amino acids. Germline values: CDR1 MNHEY, CDR2 SVGAGI. Trimming removed 5 bases at V and 1 base at J, with 12 bases between. The chain's CDR3 is CASSRMTGSYNEQFF. The CDR3 bases are TGTGCCAGCAGTCGGATGACGGGGTCCTACAATGAGCAGTTCTTC.

Notes on this clone: At one boundary the junction diverges from the germline segment, which might be a read error. The rearrangement uses TRBV29-1 and TRBJ2-1; 7 nucleotides agree with TRBD2. The germline V gene encodes CDR1 SQVTM and CDR2 ANQGSEA. There are 16 residues in the CDR3. In DNA, the CDR3 is TGCAGCGTGGAAGGGGCGCGGGAGCTTTACTACCATGAGCAGTTCTTC. This translates into CSVEGARELYYHEQFF.